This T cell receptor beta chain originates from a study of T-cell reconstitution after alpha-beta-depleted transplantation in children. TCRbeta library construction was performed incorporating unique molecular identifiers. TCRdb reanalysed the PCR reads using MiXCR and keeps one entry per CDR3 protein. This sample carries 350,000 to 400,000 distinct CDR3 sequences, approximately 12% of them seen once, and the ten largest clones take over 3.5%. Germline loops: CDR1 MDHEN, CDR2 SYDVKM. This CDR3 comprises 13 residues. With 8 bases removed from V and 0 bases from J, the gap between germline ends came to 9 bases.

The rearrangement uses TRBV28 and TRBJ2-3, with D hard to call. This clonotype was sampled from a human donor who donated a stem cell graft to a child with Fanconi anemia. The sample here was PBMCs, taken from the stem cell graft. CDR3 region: CASLKASTDTQYF. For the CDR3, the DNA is TGTGCCAGCTTGAAGGCTAGCACAGATACGCAGTATTTT.